This T cell receptor (beta chain) was captured in a study of early T cells in non-severe SARS-CoV-2 infection (dated by TCRdb to the early 2020s). At the level of the whole study: Bulk RNA from unsorted whole blood was used for TCR sequencing, so alpha and beta chains could not be paired.

Beyond this particular receptor, the publication reports: VDJdb matching was skewed toward anti-spike CD8 responses, so virus-specific expansions were likely underestimated and private and CD4 specificities were missed.

A distance of 8 bases separates the germline ends of V and J, which lose 2 bases and 6 bases respectively. The CDR3 has 12 amino acids, counting the end cysteine and phenylalanine. The kept DNA is CDR3 alone, 36 bases in frame from the first base. The germline V gene specifies SGHTA as CDR1 and FQGNSA as CDR2. Library preparation was by 5' RACE. These reads were obtained on a NextSeq 500. To correct for sequencing error and PCR bias, the TCR library protocol tagged individual cDNA molecules with unique molecular identifiers. Both TCR alpha and beta chains were sequenced, and tight co-correlation was observed between alpha and beta sequence abundances in each sample. As for the original processing: Decombinator V4 was used to perform V gene, J gene and CDR3 annotation of TCR sequences. TCRs were defined as expanded if a significant change between any two time points was detected under a Poisson model with p below 0.0001. TCR abundances were normalised to the total number of TCRs sequenced per sample and were expressed as counts per million. TRAV1-2 paired with TRAJ12, TRAJ20 or TRAJ33 defined MAIT TCRs, while TRAV10 paired with TRAJ18 defined iNKT TCRs. A search of VDJdb, accessed on 1 November 2021, was run for TCRs annotated to CMV, EBV and SARS-CoV-2, with TCRs annotated for multiple antigens excluded. TCRdb handled the public reads itself, with Q25 trimming in fastp and clone calling in MiXCR, and kept productive beta chains. Rows merge per CDR3 protein into single entries with the most common DNA and genes. V and J calls and clone size were set by TCRdb, not the authors. The table for this sample lists over 60,000 distinct CDR3 sequences; about a tenth of them were counted only once. The ten largest clones capture 7.6% of the sample.

This was a case-control study nested in a cohort of healthcare workers in London, UK, who had nasopharyngeal swab PCR tests and blood samples taken every week. Healthcare workers were enrolled in the week of the UK lockdown, from 23 to 31 March 2020, and were followed every week for up to roughly 15 weeks. A remark on this clonotype: Its antigen specificity is not known. Nothing much larger sits one base from this clone, and base qualities are not available.

This receptor was identified in an adult who was a healthcare worker with PCR-confirmed SARS-CoV-2 infection or an uninfected control (not recorded which). The sample in question was whole blood, obtained at baseline. In this chain, TRBV7-2 is recombined with TRBJ2-7; too little of a D gene remains to name it. The nucleotide sequence is given as TGTGCCAGCAGCTTAAATTTCGTCGAGCAGTACTTC. This yields the protein CASSLNFVEQYF.